This T cell receptor beta chain was found in a study of shared clonotypes between healthy human individuals. Background on the study: The plates for each donor numbered three CD4 naive, three CD4 memory, two CD8 naive and one CD8 memory.

The study enrolled healthy HIV-negative adults without recent acute infections or vaccinations as donors. Details on this clone: The antigen is not known.

Some clones are missing from TCRdb's copy, which holds only in-frame ones; the method was immunoSEQ multiplex PCR. The sample includes about 2 million clones, approximately 95% of them seen just once. Germline V gives CDR1 MNHEY, CDR2 SVGAGI. The V gene lost 7 bases and the J gene lost 4 bases, with 10 bases spanning the gap. There are 12 residues in the CDR3. The study, taken as a whole, reports: Naive subsets generally exceeded memory subsets in estimated richness. Against clonotypes common to all four donors, non-shared ones had lower generation probabilities.

This sequence was found in a young man in good health. The chain joins TRBV6-5 to TRBJ1-1; possible D gene TRBD1, 6 bases. The source material was naive CD4+ T cells sorted from blood. As for subset: CD45RA+ positively selected. CDR3 DNA sequence: TGTGCCAGCACCAACAGGGTCACTGAAGCTTTCTTT. The encoded protein is CASTNRVTEAFF.